These 4 T cell receptor beta chains share one sample of origin, sequenced in a study of tumor-infiltrating lymphocytes in primary liver carcinoma. For blood RNA, unsorted whole blood served as the source, and germline DNA was extracted too. A primer in the constant region served to generate TCR beta cDNA from 450 to 600 ng of total RNA. Construction of TCR beta libraries relied on three successive nested multiplex PCR rounds employing slightly modified ARM-PCR. The first two PCR rounds, roughly 10 cycles each, used TRBV1-TRBV30 forward primers and a C-beta reverse primer. A single record per CDR3 protein comes from TCRdb applying MiXCR to the multiplex PCR reads. The sample records hundreds of thousands of distinct CDR3 sequences, around three fifths being singletons. Sequences were obtained from peripheral blood. These TCRs come from a woman between 25 and 40 years old with primary liver carcinoma and hepatitis B virus infection.

In the case of this clonotype: This may arise from a read error, as a much more abundant clone is one base away. The rearrangement uses TRBV6-2 or TRBV6-3 and TRBJ1-1, with a possible D match to TRBD1 (6 bases). The germline gives CDR1 MNHEY, CDR2 SVGEGT. The CDR3 is made up of 14 amino acids. The CDR3 nucleotides are TGTGCCAGCAGACTGGGGGGGCCGAACACTAAAGCTTTCTTT. It is translated as CASRLGGPNTKAFF.

This chain uses TRBV12-3 or TRBV12-4 with TRBJ2-1; D is undetermined. CDR3 length: 12 amino acids. V gave up 7 bases and J gave up 6 bases, with 10 bases separating them. This CDR3 reads CASISGGNEQFF. The CDR3, as DNA: TGTGCCAGCATCTCAGGCGGCAATGAGCAGTTCTTC.

The chain joins TRBV28 to TRBJ1-5; 9 nucleotides match TRBD1. The J call may be mistaken, given a closer DNA end match to TRBJ2-3. Germline loops: CDR1 MDHEN, CDR2 SYDVKM. The CDR3 totals 16 residues. CDR3 nucleotide sequence: TGTGCCAGCAGTTTAGGATTGGGACAGGGACGTCAGCCCCAGTATTTT. It specifies CASSLGLGQGRQPQYF.

Notes on this clonotype: The junction differs from germline at one of its ends, possibly a read error. The chain recombines TRBV5-6 with TRBJ2-7, with TRBD2 matching 14 bases. Germline values: CDR1 SGHDT, CDR2 YYEEEE. The CDR3 loop spans 15 amino acids. CDR3: CASSPGLAGVYEQCF. The CDR3 coding sequence is TGTGCCAGCAGCCCGGGACTAGCGGGAGTCTACGAGCAGTGCTTC.